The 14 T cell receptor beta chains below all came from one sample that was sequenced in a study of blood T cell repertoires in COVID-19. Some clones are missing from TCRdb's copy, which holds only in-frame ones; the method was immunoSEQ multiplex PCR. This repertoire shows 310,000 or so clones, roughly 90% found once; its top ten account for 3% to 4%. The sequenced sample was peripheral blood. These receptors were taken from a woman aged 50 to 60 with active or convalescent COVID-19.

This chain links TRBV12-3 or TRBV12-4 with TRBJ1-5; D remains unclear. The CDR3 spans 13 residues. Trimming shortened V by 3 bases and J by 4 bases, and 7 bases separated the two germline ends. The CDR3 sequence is CASSLVLNQPQHF. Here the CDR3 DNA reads TGTGCCAGCAGTTTGGTCCTAAATCAGCCCCAGCATTTT.

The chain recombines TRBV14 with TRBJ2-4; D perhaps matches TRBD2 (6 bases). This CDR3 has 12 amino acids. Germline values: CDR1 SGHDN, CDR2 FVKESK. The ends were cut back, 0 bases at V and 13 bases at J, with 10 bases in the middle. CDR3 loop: CASSQDSGRQYF. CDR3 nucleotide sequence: TGTGCCAGCAGCCAAGATAGCGGCAGACAGTACTTC. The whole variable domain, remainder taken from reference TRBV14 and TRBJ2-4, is EAGVTQFPSHSVIEKGQTVTLRCDPISGHDNLYWYRRVMGKEIKFLLHFVKESKQDESGMPNNRFLAERTGGTYSTLKVQPAELEDSGVYFCASSQDSGRQYFGAGTRLSVL.

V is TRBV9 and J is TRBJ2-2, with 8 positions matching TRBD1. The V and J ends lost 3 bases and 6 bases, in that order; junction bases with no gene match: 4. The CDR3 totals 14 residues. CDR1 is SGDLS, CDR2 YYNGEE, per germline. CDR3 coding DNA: TGTGCCAGCAGCGGACAGGGGCAGGCCGGGGAGCTGTTTTTT. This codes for CASSGQGQAGELFF.

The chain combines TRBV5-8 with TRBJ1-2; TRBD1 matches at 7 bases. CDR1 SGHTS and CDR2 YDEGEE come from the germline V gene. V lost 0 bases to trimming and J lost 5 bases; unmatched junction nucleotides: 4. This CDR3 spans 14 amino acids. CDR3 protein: CASSLDRGLYGYTF. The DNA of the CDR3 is TGTGCCAGCAGCTTGGACAGGGGCCTGTATGGCTACACCTTC. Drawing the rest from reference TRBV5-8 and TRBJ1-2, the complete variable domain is EAGVTQSPTHLIKTRGQQATLRCSPISGHTSVYWYQQALGLGLQFLLWYDEGEERNRGNFPPRFSGRQFPNYSSELNVNALELEDSALYLCASSLDRGLYGYTFGSGTRLTVV.

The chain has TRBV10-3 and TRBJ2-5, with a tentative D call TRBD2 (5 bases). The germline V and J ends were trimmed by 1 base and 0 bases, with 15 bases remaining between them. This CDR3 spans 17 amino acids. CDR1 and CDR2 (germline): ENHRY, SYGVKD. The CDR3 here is CAISEYGKTRYQETQYF. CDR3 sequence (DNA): TGTGCCATCAGTGAGTACGGGAAAACGCGGTACCAAGAGACCCAGTACTTC.

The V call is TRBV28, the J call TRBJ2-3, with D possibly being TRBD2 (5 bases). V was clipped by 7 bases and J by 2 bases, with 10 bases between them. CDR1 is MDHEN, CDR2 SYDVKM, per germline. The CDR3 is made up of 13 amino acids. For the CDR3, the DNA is TGTGCCAGCAACGAGGGCTTCACAGATACGCAGTATTTT. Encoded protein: CASNEGFTDTQYF.

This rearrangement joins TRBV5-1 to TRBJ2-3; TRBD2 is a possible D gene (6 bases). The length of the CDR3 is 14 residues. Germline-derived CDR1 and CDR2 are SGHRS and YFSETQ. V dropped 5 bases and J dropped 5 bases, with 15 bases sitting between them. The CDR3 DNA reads TGCGCCAGCAGTCGGGGCGGGGTGGAAGATACGCAGTATTTT. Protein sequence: CASSRGGVEDTQYF.

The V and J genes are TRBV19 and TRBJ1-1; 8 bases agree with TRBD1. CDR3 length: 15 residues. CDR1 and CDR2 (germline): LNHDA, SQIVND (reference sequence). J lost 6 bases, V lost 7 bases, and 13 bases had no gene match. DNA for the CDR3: TGTGCCAGTAAAAGGGGTGTGGGCAGGGGGCCTGAAGCTTTCTTT. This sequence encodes CASKRGVGRGPEAFF. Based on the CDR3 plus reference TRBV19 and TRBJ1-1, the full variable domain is DGGITQSPKYLFRKEGQNVTLSCEQNLNHDAMYWYRQDPGQGLRLIYYSQIVNDFQKGDIAEGYSVSREKKESFPLTVTSAQKNPTAFYLCASKRGVGRGPEAFFGQGTRLTVV.

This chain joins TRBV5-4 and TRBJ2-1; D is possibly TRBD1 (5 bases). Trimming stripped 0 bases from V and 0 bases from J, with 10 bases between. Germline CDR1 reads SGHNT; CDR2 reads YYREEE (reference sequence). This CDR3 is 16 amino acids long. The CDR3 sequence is CASSLGGSSSYNEQFF. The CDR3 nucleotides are TGTGCCAGCAGCTTGGGGGGCTCGAGCTCCTACAATGAGCAGTTCTTC.

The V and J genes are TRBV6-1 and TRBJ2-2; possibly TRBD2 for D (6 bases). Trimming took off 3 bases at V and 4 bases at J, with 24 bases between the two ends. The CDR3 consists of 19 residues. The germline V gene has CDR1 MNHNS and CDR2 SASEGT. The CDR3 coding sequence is TGTGCCAGCAGTGAGACCGGGACTCCCAAGTGGCGTATCACCGGGGAGCTGTTTTTT. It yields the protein CASSETGTPKWRITGELFF.

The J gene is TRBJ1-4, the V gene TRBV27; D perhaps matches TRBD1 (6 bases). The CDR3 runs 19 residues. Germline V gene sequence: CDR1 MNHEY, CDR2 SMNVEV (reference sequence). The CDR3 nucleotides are TGTGCGACAAGAGGGAGATCTACCCAACAGGGCTCAACTAATGAAAAACTGTTTTTT. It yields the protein CATRGRSTQQGSTNEKLFF.

The CDR3 bases are TGCGCCAGCAGCCAAGGAACTAGTTTCAATGAGCAGTTCTTC. The encoded protein is CASSQGTSFNEQFF. The rearrangement joins TRBV4-3 to TRBJ2-1; D might be TRBD2 (5 bases). Germline-derived CDR1 and CDR2 are LGHNA and YSLEER. The CDR3 totals 14 residues. V was trimmed by 1 base and J by 6 bases, leaving 10 bases between them.

The CDR3 sequence is CASGVGTEAFF. The CDR3 nucleotides are TGTGCCAGTGGAGTCGGCACTGAAGCTTTCTTT. V is TRBV7-3 and J is TRBJ1-1; D gene uncertain. Germline V lookup: CDR1 SGHTA, CDR2 FQGTGA. Trimming cost V 9 bases and J 4 bases, with 9 bases left between them. The CDR3 is 11 amino acids.

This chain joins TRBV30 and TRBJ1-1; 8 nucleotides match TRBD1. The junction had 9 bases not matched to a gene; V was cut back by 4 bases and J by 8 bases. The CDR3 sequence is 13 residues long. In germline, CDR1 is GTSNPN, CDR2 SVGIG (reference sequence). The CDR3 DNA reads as TGTGCCTGGATCCAGGGGGCGAGTAGGGAAGCTTTCTTT. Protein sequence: CAWIQGASREAFF.